What follows are 23 T cell receptor beta chains derived from one specimen sequenced in a study of T cells in Graves' hyperthyroidism and ophthalmopathy. Amplification yielded TCR beta CDR3 regions, with RNA transcripts as the source. The TCR CDR3 first-round RT-PCR relied on the HTBI primer set. TCRdb called the multiplex PCR reads again in MiXCR, with one record for every CDR3 protein. Altogether around 520,000 distinct CDR3 sequences are present, 14% being singletons, with the ten largest covering about 14%. Material: blood. The source of these receptors is a woman aged 40 to 50 with Graves' hyperthyroidism.

The sample holds a few counts of this clonotype. The rearrangement links TRBV3-1 to TRBJ1-1, with D perhaps matching TRBD1 (5 bases). Germline values: CDR1 LGHDT, CDR2 YNNKEL (reference sequence). This CDR3 is 14 amino acids long. The V and J ends lost 1 base and 7 bases respectively, with 13 bases between them. CDR3 sequence (DNA): TGTGCCAGCAGCCAAGTCACGGGACTCAATGAAGCTTTCTTT. Its translation: CASSQVTGLNEAFF.

This clonotype was seen repeatedly, ten times or more. The V call is TRBV20-1, the J call TRBJ2-7, with a tentative D call TRBD2 (6 bases). Trimming stripped 5 bases from V and 0 bases from J, with 11 bases between. This CDR3 comprises 13 residues. CDR1 is DFQATT and CDR2 is SNEGSKA in the germline V gene (reference sequence). This chain's CDR3 is CSAGGGASYEQYF. The CDR3 nucleotides are TGCAGTGCTGGAGGCGGGGCCTCCTACGAGCAGTACTTC.

The chain combines TRBV25-1 with TRBJ1-1; TRBD1 aligns across 11 bases. The V gene's germline CDR1 is MGHDK and CDR2 SYGVNS. The V segment lost 5 bases and the J segment 4 bases; nucleotides outside the gene matches: 9. The CDR3 consists of 16 residues. The CDR3: CASSPITGTGGTEAFF. The CDR3 DNA reads as TGTGCCAGCAGTCCTATAACCGGGACAGGGGGCACTGAAGCTTTCTTT. The variable domain in full, completed from reference TRBV25-1 and TRBJ1-1, reads EADIYQTPRYLVIGTGKKITLECSQTMGHDKMYWYQQDPGMELHLIHYSYGVNSTEKGDLSSESTVSRIRTEHFPLTLESARPSHTSQYLCASSPITGTGGTEAFFGQGTRLTVV.

This clonotype has ten or more counts. V usage is TRBV29-1 and J usage is TRBJ2-5, with TRBD2 matching 7 bases. Per germline, CDR1 SQVTM and CDR2 ANQGSEA. V lost 4 bases and J lost 5; bases outside the gene matches: 4. The CDR3 runs 12 residues. DNA for the CDR3: TGCAGCGTTGGGGAGGGGCTGGAGACCCAGTACTTC. This translates into CSVGEGLETQYF.

This clonotype was counted between two and nine times. The germline gene is not matched at one end of the junction; a read error may be the cause. J is TRBJ2-1 and V is TRBV6-1; D is unresolved. Germline CDR1 MNHNS, CDR2 SASEGT. The CDR3 is 13 residues long. The CDR3 loop reads CASSEQTYNERFF. The CDR3 coding sequence is TGTGCCAGCAGTGAACAGACATACAATGAGCGGTTCTTC.

V usage is TRBV27 and J usage is TRBJ2-1; D remains unclear. V was trimmed by 0 bases and J by 0 bases, leaving 12 bases between them. Per the germline V gene, CDR1 is MNHEY and CDR2 is SMNVEV (reference sequence). This CDR3 is 17 amino acids long. The CDR3 loop reads CASSLSRPMSSYNEQFF. The DNA for the CDR3 is TGTGCCAGCAGTTTATCCAGGCCCATGAGCTCCTACAATGAGCAGTTCTTC.

With regard to this clonotype: A much larger clone differs from this one at a single base, so this may be a read error. The chain has TRBV3-1 and TRBJ2-7, with 7 nucleotides matching TRBD1. Germline CDR1 LGHDT, CDR2 YNNKEL (reference sequence). The CDR3 has 15 amino acids. The CDR3, as DNA: TGTGCCAGCAGCCAAGATCTGAACAGGGGTTACGAGCAGCACTTC. Protein product: CASSQDLNRGYEQHF.

This clonotype was detected ten times or more. The chain is built from TRBV7-8 and TRBJ2-1; 12 bases are shared with TRBD2. The ends lost 5 bases at V and 7 bases at J; junction bases unmatched: 3. This CDR3 is built from 14 residues. Germline V gives CDR1 SGHVS, CDR2 FQNEAQ. DNA of the CDR3: TGTGCCAGCAGCGCTAGCGGGAGGGAGAATGAGCAGTTCTTC. Its protein is CASSASGRENEQFF.

J is TRBJ1-3 and V is TRBV6-1; 8 bases line up with TRBD1. With 3 bases clipped from V and 2 bases from J, the junction kept 6 bases outside the gene matches. The CDR3 covers 16 residues. Germline CDR1 is MNHNS and CDR2 is SASEGT. The CDR3: CASSDRQGRTGNTIYF. The CDR3 nucleotides read TGTGCCAGCAGTGACCGACAGGGGAGGACTGGAAACACCATATATTTT.

This clonotype was recorded at least ten times. The V gene is TRBV20-1, the J gene TRBJ2-4, with no clear D. The germline V gene has CDR1 DFQATT and CDR2 SNEGSKA (reference sequence). The length of the CDR3 is 16 residues. Deletions cut 3 bases from V and 0 bases from J, with 15 bases between. This CDR3 reads CSARFNVFIAKNIQYF. CDR3 bases: TGCAGTGCTAGGTTTAACGTCTTCATAGCCAAAAACATTCAGTACTTC.

The chain joins TRBV5-1 to TRBJ1-2, with D perhaps matching TRBD1 (5 bases). Germline V gene lookup returns CDR1 SGHRS and CDR2 YFSETQ. V was clipped by 6 bases and J by 6 bases, with 24 bases between them. This CDR3 region has 16 residues. CDR3 protein: CASTSSLGQARDGYTF. DNA for the CDR3: TGCGCCAGCACCTCGAGCTTGGGGCAGGCCCGGGATGGCTACACCTTC. The full variable domain, with the rest looked up from reference TRBV5-1 and TRBJ1-2, is KAGVTQTPRYLIKTRGQQVTLSCSPISGHRSVSWYQQTPGQGLQFLFEYFSETQRNKGNFPGRFSGRQFSNSRSEMNVSTLELGDSALYLCASTSSLGQARDGYTFGSGTRLTVV.

This clonotype came up many times. This chain links TRBV10-2 with TRBJ1-1; D call uncertain. Germline V gene data show CDR1 as WSHSY and CDR2 as SAAADI. V lost 1 base to trimming and J lost 1 base, with 4 bases between them. The CDR3 is 13 amino acids. The CDR3 sequence is CASSEWQNTEAFF. Here the CDR3 DNA reads TGCGCCAGCAGTGAGTGGCAGAACACTGAAGCTTTCTTT.

This clonotype was counted only a few times. CDR3 protein: CASSASGLAGGAGDEQFF. CDR3 bases: TGTGCCAGCAGCGCATCGGGACTAGCGGGAGGGGCCGGGGATGAGCAGTTCTTC. The chain links TRBV11-3 to TRBJ2-1; 16 nucleotides agree with TRBD2. V trimming: 5 bases; J trimming: 8 bases; junction bases outside the gene matches: 12. The CDR3 runs to 18 residues. Germline V CDR1 and CDR2: SGHNT, YENEEA.

The chain employs TRBV5-1 and TRBJ1-1; D ambiguous. Germline CDR1 is SGHRS and CDR2 is YFSETQ. V shed 4 bases and J shed 0 bases, with 13 bases lying between them. The CDR3 contains 15 residues. The CDR3 loop is CASSVGGTVNTEAFF. DNA for the CDR3: TGCGCCAGCAGCGTTGGAGGCACCGTGAACACTGAAGCTTTCTTT.

The table lists this clonotype with many counts. The chain carries TRBV24-1 and TRBJ1-5; D is unresolved. The V and J ends lost 3 bases and 3 bases respectively, with 8 bases between them. The CDR3 runs to 14 residues. Germline CDR1 and CDR2: KGHDR and SFDVKD. The CDR3 region has the DNA TGTGCCACCAGTGATGTAGGGTACAATCAGCCCCAGCATTTT. Amino acid sequence: CATSDVGYNQPQHF.

This clonotype came up a few times. The chain combines TRBV19 with TRBJ2-1, with 11 bases matching TRBD2. Germline-derived CDR1 and CDR2 are LNHDA and SQIVND (reference sequence). There are 15 residues in the CDR3. The junction had 4 bases not matched to a gene; V was cut back by 3 bases and J by 6 bases. Here the CDR3 DNA reads TGTGCCAGTAGTATGTCTAGCGGGAGGTTCAATGAGCAGTTCTTC. Amino acids: CASSMSSGRFNEQFF.

The chain carries TRBV24-1 and TRBJ2-5; 12 bases fit TRBD2. V dropped 4 bases and J dropped 0; count of bases not matched to a gene: 11. CDR3 length: 19 residues. CDR1 and CDR2 from the germline V gene are KGHDR and SFDVKD. CDR3 nucleotide sequence: TGTGCCACCAGTGACATGACTAGCGGGAGTTCTCAGTACCAAGAGACCCAGTACTTC. This gives the protein CATSDMTSGSSQYQETQYF.

This chain uses TRBV7-9 with TRBJ2-7, with D possibly matching TRBD2 (5 bases). V lost 2 bases, J lost 0 bases, and 14 bases lay in between. CDR3 size: 16 residues. The V gene's germline CDR1 is SEHNR and CDR2 FQNEAQ (reference sequence). The CDR3 coding sequence is TGTGCCAGCAGCTTAATTTCCCTAGCTAACTCCTACGAGCAGTACTTC. This sequence encodes CASSLISLANSYEQYF.

The chain joins TRBV10-2 to TRBJ2-4; perhaps TRBD2 as D (5 bases). The germline V gene has CDR1 WSHSY and CDR2 SAAADI. The CDR3 loop spans 15 amino acids. V lost 5 bases and J 0 bases, leaving 11 bases between the germline ends. The CDR3 sequence: CASSPGIIAKNIQYF. The CDR3 coding sequence is TGCGCCAGCAGTCCCGGGATTATAGCCAAAAACATTCAGTACTTC.

This clonotype came up many times. The junction does not match germline at one end; this may be a read error. The chain couples TRBV7-7 to TRBJ2-5; possibly TRBD1 or TRBD2 for D (5 bases each). Germline V lookup: CDR1 SSHAT, CDR2 FNYEAQ (reference sequence). The CDR3 has 14 residues. CDR3 residues: CASSLGDGLETQYF. In DNA form, the CDR3 reads TGTGCTAGCAGCTTGGGGGATGGGTTAGAGACCCAGTACTTC. Full variable domain (rest looked up from reference TRBV7-7 and TRBJ2-5): GAGVSQSPRYKVTKRGQDVTLRCDPISSHATLYWYQQALGQGPEFLTYFNYEAQPDKSGLPSDRFSAERPEGSISTLTIQRTEQRDSAMYRCASSLGDGLETQYFGPGTRLLVL.

The chain joins TRBV6-2 or TRBV6-3 to TRBJ2-2; D is unresolved. Germline CDR1 and CDR2: MNHEY and SVGEGT. CDR3 size: 16 residues. V was clipped by 1 base and J by 0 bases, with 9 bases between them. As DNA, the CDR3 is TGTGCCAGCAGTTACTGGGCACCTTCGAACACCGGGGAGCTGTTTTTT. Translated, it gives CASSYWAPSNTGELFF.

This clonotype was observed a few times. J is TRBJ1-2 and V is TRBV6-1, with D uncertain. V was cut by 5 bases and J by 2 bases, with 12 bases left in between. Germline CDR1 MNHNS, CDR2 SASEGT. This CDR3 contains 14 residues. In DNA, the CDR3 is TGTGCCAGCAGTATGCGGACGGAGAACTATGGCTACACCTTC. It encodes CASSMRTENYGYTF.

This clonotype was seen many times. This chain joins TRBV20-1 and TRBJ2-1; maybe TRBD1 (6 bases). The CDR3 runs 15 residues. Germline CDR1 DFQATT, CDR2 SNEGSKA (reference sequence). V dropped 1 base and J dropped 4 bases, with 14 bases sitting between them. CDR3 in amino acids: CSARVTGIRYNEQFF. The CDR3 nucleotides read TGCAGTGCTAGAGTCACAGGGATCCGATACAATGAGCAGTTCTTC.